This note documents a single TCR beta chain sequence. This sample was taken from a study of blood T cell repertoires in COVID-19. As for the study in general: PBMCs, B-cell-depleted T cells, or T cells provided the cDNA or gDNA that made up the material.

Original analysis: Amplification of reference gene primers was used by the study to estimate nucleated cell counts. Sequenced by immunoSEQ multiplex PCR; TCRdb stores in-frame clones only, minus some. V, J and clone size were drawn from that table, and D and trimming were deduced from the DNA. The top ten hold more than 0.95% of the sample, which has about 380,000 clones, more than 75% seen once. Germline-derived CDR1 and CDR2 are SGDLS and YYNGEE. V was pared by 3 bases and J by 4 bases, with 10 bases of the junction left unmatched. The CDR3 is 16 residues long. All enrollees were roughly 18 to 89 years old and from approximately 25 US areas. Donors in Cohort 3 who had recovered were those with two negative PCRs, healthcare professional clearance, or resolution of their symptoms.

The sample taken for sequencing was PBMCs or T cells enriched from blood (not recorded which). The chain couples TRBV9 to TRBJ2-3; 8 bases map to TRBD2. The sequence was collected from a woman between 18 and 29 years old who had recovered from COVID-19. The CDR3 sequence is CASSGRTGGAADTQYF. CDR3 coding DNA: TGTGCCAGCAGCGGGAGAACGGGAGGGGCCGCAGATACGCAGTATTTT.